This T cell receptor (beta chain) appears in the sequencing data of a study of beta chain features in type 1 diabetes. General study results and limits: Amplification by PCR could prefer shorter templates, with the same effect in patients and controls. Patients with Type 1 diabetes showed moderately but significantly shorter TCRB CDR3s in all four CD4+ subsets.

Of the isolated RNA, all was reverse transcribed, and so the sequenced material was expressed TCRB transcripts. Clones were read by immunoSEQ multiplex PCR, and TCRdb kept only the in-frame ones, dropping some. The table shows around 150,000 clones, with 6.5% to 10% occurring only once. In its sample, this clone was seen a few times. As yet, its antigen is unknown. The J segment lost 1 base and the V segment lost 3 bases, leaving 4 bases of the junction unmatched. The CDR3 contains 15 residues. Germline V CDR1 and CDR2: KGHSH, LQKENI. The source of this sequence is a woman aged 18-29 years with type 1 diabetes. The sample was central memory CD4+ T cells from blood. The rearrangement uses TRBV18 and TRBJ1-1, with 8 nucleotides matching TRBD1. In DNA form, the CDR3 reads TGTGCCAGCTCACCTCCCGGGACAGGGAACACTGAAGCTTTCTTT. This gives the protein CASSPPGTGNTEAFF.